These 30 T cell receptor beta chains originate from one sample sequenced in a study of blood T cell repertoires in COVID-19 (TCRdb year 2020). Libraries were built with the immunoSEQ multiplex PCR assay. Imported from immuneACCESS, the table was reduced by TCRdb to in-frame sequences with V and J called. These copies leave out some clones; in studies compared against another copy, an unresolved V gene accounts for under half, and the cause of the remainder is not known. The sample contains some 250,000 clones, roughly 76% of them found a single time. The biggest ten clones account for around 7% of the sample. What was sequenced was peripheral blood. These receptors all stem from a woman aged 80 or older with COVID-19, enrolled during active disease.

The gene calls are TRBV2 and TRBJ1-2; the D is unclear. This CDR3 region has 13 residues. The germline V gene encodes CDR1 SNHLY and CDR2 FYNNEI. Trimming removed 5 bases at V and 2 bases at J, with 9 bases between. CDR3 sequence (DNA): TGTGCCAGCAGTCCCGACACGAACTATGGCTACACCTTC. Amino acids: CASSPDTNYGYTF.

This clone was seen a few times. This specimen includes other DNA sequences encoding the same CDR3. This rearrangement joins TRBV5-1 to TRBJ2-7; the match to TRBD1 covers 7 bases. The CDR3 has 13 amino acids. J lost 2 bases, V lost 4 bases, and 3 bases had no gene match. Germline-derived CDR1 and CDR2 are SGHRS and YFSETQ. The CDR3 is CASSTGTAYEQYF. The DNA for the CDR3 is TGCGCCAGCAGCACTGGGACAGCCTACGAGCAGTACTTC.

The chain has TRBV9 and TRBJ2-5, with 11 bases matching TRBD1. Per the germline V gene, CDR1 is SGDLS and CDR2 is YYNGEE. CDR3 length: 15 amino acids. J lost 8 bases, V lost 3 bases, and 9 bases had no gene match. As DNA, the CDR3 is TGTGCCAGCAGCGACCGGGACAGGGGGGGAAAAACCCAGTACTTC. It translates to CASSDRDRGGKTQYF.

CDR3 coding DNA: TGTGCCAGCAGCTTAGGGACATTCGCTATGGGTGGAGGCTACACCTTC. It yields the protein CASSLGTFAMGGGYTF. The genes are TRBV7-2 and TRBJ1-2; weak D call: TRBD1 (5 bases). Trimming pared 1 base from V and 8 bases from J, leaving 20 bases between. Germline CDR1 and CDR2: SGHTA and FQGNSA. The CDR3 spans 16 residues.

This sequence joins TRBV30 and TRBJ2-3; maybe TRBD2 (6 bases). The V and J ends lost 1 base and 6 bases respectively, with 11 bases between them. The CDR3 has 13 residues. Germline V lookup: CDR1 GTSNPN, CDR2 SVGIG (reference sequence). The CDR3 loop reads CAWSEGRTDTQYF. The CDR3 nucleotides read TGTGCCTGGAGTGAGGGGAGGACCGATACGCAGTATTTT.

This chain connects TRBV4-3 to TRBJ1-6, with a tentative D call TRBD1 (6 bases). With 1 base removed from V and 7 bases from J, the gap between germline ends came to 14 bases. CDR1 is LGHNA and CDR2 is YSLEER in the germline V gene. The CDR3 extends over 16 amino acids. Written as DNA, the CDR3 is TGCGCCAGCAGCCAAGGGGATGGGACAACAAATTCACCCCTCCACTTT. This gives the protein CASSQGDGTTNSPLHF.

This rearrangement joins TRBV7-9 to TRBJ1-2, with 7 bases that match TRBD1. Germline CDR1 SEHNR, CDR2 FQNEAQ (reference sequence). After removal of 4 bases from V and 1 base from J, the junction contained 15 bases not matched to a gene. The CDR3 is 18 amino acids. As DNA, the CDR3 is TGTGCCAGCAGCTCTACAATTCACATGACAGGGTTTAACTATGGCTACACCTTC. This gives the protein CASSSTIHMTGFNYGYTF.

The genes are TRBV6-5 and TRBJ1-5, with D perhaps matching TRBD1 (6 bases). CDR1 MNHEY and CDR2 SVGAGI come from the germline V gene. V lost 4 bases to trimming and J lost 1 base, with 8 bases between them. CDR3 length: 14 residues. CDR3 sequence reads: CASSSDRSNQPQHF. CDR3 nucleotides: TGTGCCAGCAGTTCTGACAGGAGCAATCAGCCCCAGCATTTT.

The chain couples TRBV27 to TRBJ1-3; possibly TRBD1 for D (6 bases). CDR1 MNHEY and CDR2 SMNVEV come from the germline V gene (reference sequence). Between the trimmed V and J ends, which lost 7 bases and 7 bases, there was a span of 14 bases. This CDR3 is 13 amino acids long. Written as DNA, the CDR3 is TGTGCCAGCAAAACAGGGATCGCGAACACCATATATTTT. As protein: CASKTGIANTIYF.

The chain joins TRBV10-1 to TRBJ2-3, with 7 bases fitting TRBD2. The CDR3 spans 16 residues. Looked up from germline, CDR1 is WNHNN and CDR2 is SYGVQD (reference sequence). V was clipped by 5 bases and J by 3 bases; unmatched bases: 11. The CDR3 loop reads CASSPVAGDSTDTQYF. As DNA, the CDR3 is TGCGCCAGCAGTCCAGTGGCGGGAGATTCGACAGATACGCAGTATTTT.

The V gene is TRBV7-9, the J gene TRBJ2-2; TRBD2 matches 9 bases. Trimming removed 1 base from V and 6 bases from J; junction bases left unmatched: 3. The CDR3 totals 15 residues. The germline CDR1 and CDR2 sequences are SEHNR and FQNEAQ (reference sequence). The CDR3: CASSLGAGGAGELFF. The CDR3 DNA reads as TGTGCCAGCAGCTTAGGAGCGGGAGGCGCCGGGGAGCTGTTTTTT.

V gene TRBV6-5 combines with J gene TRBJ1-2; 7 bases agree with TRBD1. Germline loops: CDR1 MNHEY, CDR2 SVGAGI. The CDR3 consists of 14 residues. V gave up 5 bases and J gave up 6 bases; unmatched junction bases: 9. This CDR3 reads CASSQRGRGNGYTF. The CDR3 nucleotides read TGTGCCAGCAGTCAACGGGGCAGGGGGAATGGCTACACCTTC.

Note on this clone: Other DNA sequences in this sample translate to the same CDR3. The V gene is TRBV6-5, the J gene TRBJ1-1; 8 bases agree with TRBD1. The CDR3 length is 15 residues. J was trimmed by 1 base and V by 0 bases; bases with no gene match: 1. Germline V gene data show CDR1 as MNHEY and CDR2 as SVGAGI. The CDR3 DNA is TGTGCCAGCAGTTACTCGGGGACAGGGAACACTGAAGCTTTCTTT. Protein: CASSYSGTGNTEAFF.

The chain joins TRBV9 to TRBJ2-3; the D gene is possibly TRBD2 (6 bases). The germline V gene encodes CDR1 SGDLS and CDR2 YYNGEE. This CDR3 has 11 amino acids. The V and J ends lost 4 bases and 8 bases respectively, with 8 bases between them. CDR3 amino acids: CASSPGVTQYF. The CDR3 DNA follows: TGTGCCAGCAGCCCGGGGGTTACGCAGTATTTT.

The chain carries TRBV12-3 or TRBV12-4 and TRBJ1-2; tentatively, D is TRBD1 (5 bases). Trimming left V 8 bases short and J 2 bases short, with 9 bases between. The length of the CDR3 is 12 residues. As DNA, the CDR3 is TGTGCCAGCCGTAGGGGAAACTATGGCTACACCTTC. This encodes CASRRGNYGYTF.

The gene calls are TRBV6-2 or TRBV6-3 and TRBJ1-2, with 7 bases lining up with TRBD1. Germline V gene lookup returns CDR1 MNHEY and CDR2 SVGEGT. CDR3 length equals 14 residues. The V and J ends lost 4 bases and 1 base, in that order; junction bases with no gene match: 3. The CDR3 DNA reads as TGTGCCAGCAGTTGGGACAGCTATAACTATGGCTACACCTTC. Amino acids: CASSWDSYNYGYTF.

This clone appeared once. The V gene is TRBV6-5, the J gene TRBJ2-1; D is ambiguous. V was cut by 6 bases and J by 3 bases, with 9 bases left in between. The CDR3 has 13 residues. Per germline, CDR1 MNHEY and CDR2 SVGAGI. CDR3 region: CASREASYNEQFF. In DNA, the CDR3 is TGTGCCAGCAGAGAGGCTAGCTACAATGAGCAGTTCTTC.

The rearrangement links TRBV5-1 to TRBJ1-5; D may be TRBD1 (5 bases). The CDR3 runs 14 residues. Germline CDR1 SGHRS, CDR2 YFSETQ. With 0 bases removed from V and 10 bases from J, the gap between germline ends came to 14 bases. The CDR3 spells CASSLEGLNGPQHF. CDR3 sequence (DNA): TGCGCCAGCAGCTTGGAGGGACTCAACGGCCCCCAGCATTTT.

The J gene is TRBJ1-2, the V gene TRBV5-1; 7 bases match TRBD1. The germline CDR1 and CDR2 sequences are SGHRS and YFSETQ. The V segment lost 4 bases and the J segment 8 bases; nucleotides outside the gene matches: 14. The CDR3 runs to 15 residues. CDR3 amino acids: CASSLSTGDNRGYTF. The CDR3 coding sequence is TGCGCCAGCAGCCTATCAACAGGGGACAATAGGGGCTACACCTTC.

The genes are TRBV18 and TRBJ1-2; 9 nucleotides agree with TRBD1. The CDR3 loop spans 13 amino acids. V lost 6 bases to trimming and J lost 6 bases; unmatched junction nucleotides: 5. Germline CDR1 and CDR2: KGHSH and LQKENI. As DNA, the CDR3 is TGTGCCAGCTCGTCGACAGGGGGAAATGGCTACACCTTC. It is translated as CASSSTGGNGYTF.

The J gene is TRBJ1-3, the V gene TRBV2; 7 nucleotides agree with TRBD1. Trimming took 7 bases from V and 0 from J; bases not matched to a gene: 6. The V gene's germline CDR1 is SNHLY and CDR2 FYNNEI. The CDR3 covers 15 residues. CDR3 amino acids: CASTRDRTSGNTIYF. Written as DNA, the CDR3 is TGTGCCAGCACCAGGGACAGAACCTCTGGAAACACCATATATTTT.

In this sample, this clone turned up once. V and J are TRBV28 and TRBJ1-5; TRBD1 matches 7 bases. Germline V gene data show CDR1 as MDHEN and CDR2 as SYDVKM. The trim removed 5 bases at V and 3 bases at J, leaving 7 bases unmatched. CDR3 length: 15 residues. The CDR3 loop reads CASSQRDRFNQPQHF. The CDR3 DNA is TGTGCCAGCAGTCAGAGGGACAGATTCAATCAGCCCCAGCATTTT.

V gene TRBV7-2 combines with J gene TRBJ1-4, with D perhaps TRBD1 (6 bases). With 2 bases removed from V and 5 bases from J, the gap between germline ends came to 9 bases. Germline CDR1 and CDR2: SGHTA and FQGNSA. CDR3 length equals 14 residues. The CDR3 region has the DNA TGTGCCAGCAGCTTACAGGGGAAGAATGAAAAACTGTTTTTT. This codes for CASSLQGKNEKLFF.

The CDR3 loop is CASRPPGTGVNEQFF. CDR3 in DNA: TGTGCCAGCAGACCTCCCGGGACAGGGGTCAATGAGCAGTTCTTC. The chain combines TRBV6-2 or TRBV6-3 with TRBJ2-1, with 10 bases aligning to TRBD1. CDR3 length: 15 amino acids. V dropped 6 bases and J dropped 6; count of bases not matched to a gene: 8. Germline V gene lookup returns CDR1 MNHEY and CDR2 SVGEGT.

J is TRBJ2-7 and V is TRBV6-5, with 14 bases fitting TRBD2. Germline CDR1 reads MNHEY; CDR2 reads SVGAGI. The CDR3 covers 13 residues. V gave up 9 bases and J gave up 7 bases; unmatched junction bases: 5. This CDR3 reads CASRLAGGWEQYF. The CDR3 region has the DNA TGTGCCAGTCGACTAGCGGGAGGGTGGGAGCAGTACTTC.

The chain employs TRBV19 and TRBJ1-6; no clear D gene. Per the germline V gene, CDR1 is LNHDA and CDR2 is SQIVND (reference sequence). The CDR3 is 15 amino acids. Trimming shortened V by 3 bases and J by 9 bases, and 15 bases separated the two germline ends. The DNA for the CDR3 is TGTGCCAGTAGTATTCAAGCCGCGGGGAGTTCACCCCTCCACTTT. Protein: CASSIQAAGSSPLHF.

The table lists this clone with a few counts. This chain uses TRBV4-3 with TRBJ2-2; 7 positions match TRBD1. J gave up 1 base and V 4 bases, and 9 bases lay outside the gene matches. CDR3 size: 17 residues. Germline assignment: CDR1 LGHNA and CDR2 YSLEER. CDR3 DNA: TGCGCCAGCAGCCGAAGACAGGGAACAGGGAACACCGGGGAGCTGTTTTTT. Translation: CASSRRQGTGNTGELFF.

The V gene is TRBV30, the J gene TRBJ1-1; no clear D gene. The CDR3 loop spans 14 amino acids. Germline V gene lookup returns CDR1 GTSNPN and CDR2 SVGIG (reference sequence). V was clipped by 2 bases and J by 2 bases, with 12 bases between them. The CDR3 nucleotides read TGTGCCTGGAGTCCGGGAACCCTTAACACTGAAGCTTTCTTT. It specifies CAWSPGTLNTEAFF.

The chain employs TRBV7-2 and TRBJ2-5; D gene unclear. The CDR3 extends over 11 amino acids. Looked up from germline, CDR1 is SGHTA and CDR2 is FQGNSA. The V and J ends lost 1 base and 9 bases respectively, with 6 bases between them. Written as DNA, the CDR3 is TGTGCCAGCAGCTTAGGCTGGCCCCAGTACTTC. Translation gives CASSLGWPQYF. The variable domain in full, with the rest retrieved from reference TRBV7-2 and TRBJ2-5, is GAGVSQSPSNKVTEKGKDVELRCDPISGHTALYWYRQSLGQGLEFLIYFQGNSAPDKSGLPSDRFSAERTGGSVSTLTIQRTQQEDSAVYLCASSLGWPQYFGPGTRLLVL.

The chain couples TRBV28 to TRBJ1-5, with TRBD1 as a possible D gene (5 bases). Trimming cost V 2 bases and J 0 bases, with 8 bases left between them. CDR1 is MDHEN and CDR2 is SYDVKM in the germline V gene. The CDR3 contains 15 residues. The CDR3 DNA follows: TGTGCCAGCAGTTTAGTGGGGCATAGCAATCAGCCCCAGCATTTT. Its translation is CASSLVGHSNQPQHF.